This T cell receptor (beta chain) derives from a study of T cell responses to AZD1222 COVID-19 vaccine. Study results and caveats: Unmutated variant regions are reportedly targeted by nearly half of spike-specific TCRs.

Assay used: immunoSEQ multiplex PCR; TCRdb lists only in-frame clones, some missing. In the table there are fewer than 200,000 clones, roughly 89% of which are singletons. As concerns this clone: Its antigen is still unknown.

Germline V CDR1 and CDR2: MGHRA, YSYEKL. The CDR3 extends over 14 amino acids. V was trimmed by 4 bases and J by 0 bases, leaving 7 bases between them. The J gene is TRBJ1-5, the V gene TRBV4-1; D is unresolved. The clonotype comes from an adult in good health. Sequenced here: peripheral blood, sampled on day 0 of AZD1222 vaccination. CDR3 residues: CASSPDVSNQPQHF. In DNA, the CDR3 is TGCGCCAGCAGCCCGGACGTTAGCAATCAGCCCCAGCATTTT.